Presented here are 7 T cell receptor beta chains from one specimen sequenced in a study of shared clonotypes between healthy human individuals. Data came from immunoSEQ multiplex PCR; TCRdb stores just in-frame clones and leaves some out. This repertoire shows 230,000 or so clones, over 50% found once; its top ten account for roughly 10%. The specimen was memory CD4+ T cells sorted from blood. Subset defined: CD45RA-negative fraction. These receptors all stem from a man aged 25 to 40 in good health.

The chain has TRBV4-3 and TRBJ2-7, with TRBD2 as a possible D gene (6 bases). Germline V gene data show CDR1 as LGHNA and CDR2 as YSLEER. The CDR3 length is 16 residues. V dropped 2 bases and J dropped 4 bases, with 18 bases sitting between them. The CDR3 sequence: CASSQSLSSVGYEQYF. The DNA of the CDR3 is TGCGCCAGCAGCCAAAGTTTATCTAGCGTTGGTTACGAGCAGTACTTC.

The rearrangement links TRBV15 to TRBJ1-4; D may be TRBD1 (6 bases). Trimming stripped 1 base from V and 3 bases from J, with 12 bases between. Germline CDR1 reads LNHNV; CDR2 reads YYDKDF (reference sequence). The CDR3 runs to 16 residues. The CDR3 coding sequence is TGTGCCACCAGCAGAGCCCAGGGGAACCCTAATGAAAAACTGTTTTTT. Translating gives CATSRAQGNPNEKLFF.

The CDR3 spells CASSLAGVGQGDNEQFF. CDR3 DNA: TGTGCCAGCAGCTTAGCGGGGGTGGGACAGGGGGACAATGAGCAGTTCTTC. The chain couples TRBV7-2 to TRBJ2-1, with 11 bases fitting TRBD1. This CDR3 has 17 amino acids. The J segment lost 5 bases and the V segment lost 0 bases, leaving 6 bases of the junction unmatched. Germline lookup yields CDR1 SGHTA and CDR2 FQGNSA.

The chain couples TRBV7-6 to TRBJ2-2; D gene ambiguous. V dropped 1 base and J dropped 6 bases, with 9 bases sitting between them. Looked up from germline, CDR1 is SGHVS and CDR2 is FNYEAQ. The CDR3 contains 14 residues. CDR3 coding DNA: TGTGCCAGCAGCTTAGATTTCCCCTCCGGGGAGCTGTTTTTT. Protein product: CASSLDFPSGELFF.

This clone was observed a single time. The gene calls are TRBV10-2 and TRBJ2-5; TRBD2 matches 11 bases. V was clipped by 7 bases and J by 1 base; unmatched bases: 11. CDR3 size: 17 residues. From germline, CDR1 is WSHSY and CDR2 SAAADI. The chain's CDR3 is CASTQLAGGPIQETQYF. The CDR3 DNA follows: TGCGCCAGCACTCAGCTAGCGGGGGGCCCGATCCAAGAGACCCAGTACTTC.

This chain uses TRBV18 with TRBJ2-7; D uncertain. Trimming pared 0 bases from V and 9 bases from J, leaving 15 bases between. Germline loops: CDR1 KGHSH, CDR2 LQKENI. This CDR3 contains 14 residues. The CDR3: CASSPPLYGHGQYF. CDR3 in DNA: TGTGCCAGCTCACCACCGCTCTATGGCCACGGGCAGTACTTC.

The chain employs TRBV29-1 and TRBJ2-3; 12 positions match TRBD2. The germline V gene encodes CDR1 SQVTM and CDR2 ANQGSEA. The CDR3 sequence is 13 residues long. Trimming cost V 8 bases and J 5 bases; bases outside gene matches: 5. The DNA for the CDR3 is TGCAGCACTAGACTAGCGGGAGAAGATACGCAGTATTTT. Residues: CSTRLAGEDTQYF.